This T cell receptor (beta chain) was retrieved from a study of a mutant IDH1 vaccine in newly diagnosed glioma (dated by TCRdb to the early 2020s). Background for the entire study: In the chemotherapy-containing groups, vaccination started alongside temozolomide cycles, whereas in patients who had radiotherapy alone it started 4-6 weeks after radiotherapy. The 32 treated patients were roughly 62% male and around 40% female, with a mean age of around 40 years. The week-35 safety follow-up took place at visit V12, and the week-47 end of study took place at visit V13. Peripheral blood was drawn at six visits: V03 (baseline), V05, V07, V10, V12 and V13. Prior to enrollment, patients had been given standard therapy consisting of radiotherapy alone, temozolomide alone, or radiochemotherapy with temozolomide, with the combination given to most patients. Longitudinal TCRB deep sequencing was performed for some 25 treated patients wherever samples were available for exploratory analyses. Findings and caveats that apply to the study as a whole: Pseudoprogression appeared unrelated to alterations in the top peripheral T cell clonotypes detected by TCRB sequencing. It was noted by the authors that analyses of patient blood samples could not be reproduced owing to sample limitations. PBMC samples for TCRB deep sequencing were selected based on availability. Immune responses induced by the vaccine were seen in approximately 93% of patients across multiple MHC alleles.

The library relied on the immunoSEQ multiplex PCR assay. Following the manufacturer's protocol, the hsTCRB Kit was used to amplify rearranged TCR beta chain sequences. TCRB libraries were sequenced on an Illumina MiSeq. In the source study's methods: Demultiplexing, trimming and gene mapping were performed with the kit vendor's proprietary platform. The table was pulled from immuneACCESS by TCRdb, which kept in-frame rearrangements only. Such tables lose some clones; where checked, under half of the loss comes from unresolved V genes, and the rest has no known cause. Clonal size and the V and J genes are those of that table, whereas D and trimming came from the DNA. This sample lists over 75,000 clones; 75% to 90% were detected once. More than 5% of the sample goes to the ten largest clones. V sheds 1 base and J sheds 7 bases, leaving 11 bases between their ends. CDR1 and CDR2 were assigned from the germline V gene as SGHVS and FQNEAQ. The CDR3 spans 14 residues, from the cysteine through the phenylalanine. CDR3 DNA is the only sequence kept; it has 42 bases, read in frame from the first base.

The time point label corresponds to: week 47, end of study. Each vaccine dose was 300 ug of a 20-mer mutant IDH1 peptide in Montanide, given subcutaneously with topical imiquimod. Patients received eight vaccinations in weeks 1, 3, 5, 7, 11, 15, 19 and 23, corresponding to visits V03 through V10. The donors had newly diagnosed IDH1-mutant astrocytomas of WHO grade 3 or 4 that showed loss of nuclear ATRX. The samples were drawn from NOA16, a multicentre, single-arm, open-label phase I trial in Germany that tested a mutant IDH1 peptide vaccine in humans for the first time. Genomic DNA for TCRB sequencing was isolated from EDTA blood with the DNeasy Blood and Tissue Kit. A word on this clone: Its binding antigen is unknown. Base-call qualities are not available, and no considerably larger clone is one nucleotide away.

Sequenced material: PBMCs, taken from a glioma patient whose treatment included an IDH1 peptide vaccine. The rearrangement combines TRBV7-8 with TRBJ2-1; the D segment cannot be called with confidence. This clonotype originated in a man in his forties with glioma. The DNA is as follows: TGTGCCAGCAGCTTAGTATCCCCACAAAATGAGCAGTTCTTC. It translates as CASSLVSPQNEQFF.